The TCR beta chain under discussion was sequenced for a study of radiation and T cells in renal cell carcinoma. Study findings and constraints: Tumor samples were small regions of 0.9 to 1 g. Irradiated tumors had higher TCR clonality than control tumors. Dominant CDR3 motifs occupied more repertoire in irradiated than control tumors.

Concerning this clone itself: The target antigen is unknown.

The CDR3 extends over 14 amino acids. V shed 6 bases and J shed 9 bases, with 18 bases lying between them. Germline V CDR1 and CDR2: SNHLY, FYNNEI. Treatment here: treatment-naive control, cytoreductive nephrectomy. Method: immunoSEQ multiplex PCR; TCRdb's copy keeps in-frame clones and lacks some. The data show roughly 9,800 clones, with 58% seen just once and about 10% held by the top ten. The sequence was collected from a man aged 35 to 55 with renal cell carcinoma. The chain employs TRBV2 and TRBJ2-1; TRBD2 is a possible D gene (5 bases). Sequenced material: tumor tissue, taken from a patient whose treatment was nephrectomy without radiotherapy. CDR3 in amino acids: CASSLEGSAFEQFF. DNA for the CDR3: TGTGCCAGCAGCCTAGAGGGATCTGCTTTTGAGCAGTTCTTC. The full variable domain, its missing parts supplied by reference TRBV2 and TRBJ2-1, is EPEVTQTPSHQVTQMGQEVILRCVPISNHLYFYWYRQILGQKVEFLVSFYNNEISEKSEIFDDQFSVERPDGSNFTLKIRSTKLEDSAMYFCASSLEGSAFEQFFGPGTRLTVL.